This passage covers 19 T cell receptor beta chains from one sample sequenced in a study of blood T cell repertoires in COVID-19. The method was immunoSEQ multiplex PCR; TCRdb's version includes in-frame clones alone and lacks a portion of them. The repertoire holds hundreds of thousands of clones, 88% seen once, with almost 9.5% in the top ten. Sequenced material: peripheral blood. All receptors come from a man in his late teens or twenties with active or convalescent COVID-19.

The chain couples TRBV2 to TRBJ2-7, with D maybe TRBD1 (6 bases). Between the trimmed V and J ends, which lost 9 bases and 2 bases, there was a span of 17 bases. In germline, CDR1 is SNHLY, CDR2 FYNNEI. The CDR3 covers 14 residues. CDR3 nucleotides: TGTGCCAGGTCCTTTGGGGACACCCCCTACGAGCAGTACTTC. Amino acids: CARSFGDTPYEQYF.

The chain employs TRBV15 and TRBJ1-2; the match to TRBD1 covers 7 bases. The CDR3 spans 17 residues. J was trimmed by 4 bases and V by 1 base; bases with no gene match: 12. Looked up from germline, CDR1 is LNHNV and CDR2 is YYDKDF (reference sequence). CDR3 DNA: TGTGCCACCAGCAGAGGCAGAATGACAGGGAATCTCTATGGCTACACCTTC. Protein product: CATSRGRMTGNLYGYTF.

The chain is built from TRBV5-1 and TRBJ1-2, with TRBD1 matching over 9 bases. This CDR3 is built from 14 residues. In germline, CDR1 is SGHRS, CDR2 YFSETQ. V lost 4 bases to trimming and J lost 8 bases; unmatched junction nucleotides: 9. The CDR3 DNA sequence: TGCGCCAGCAGCCTAGACGGGACAGGGTTCGGCTACACCTTC. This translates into CASSLDGTGFGYTF.

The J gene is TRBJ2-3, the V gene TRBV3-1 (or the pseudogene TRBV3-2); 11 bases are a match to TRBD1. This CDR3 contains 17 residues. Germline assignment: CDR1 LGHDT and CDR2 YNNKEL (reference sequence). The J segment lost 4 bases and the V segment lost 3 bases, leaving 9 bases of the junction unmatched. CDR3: CASSHGPGQGESDTQYF. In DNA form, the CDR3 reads TGTGCCAGCAGCCACGGGCCGGGACAGGGGGAATCAGATACGCAGTATTTT.

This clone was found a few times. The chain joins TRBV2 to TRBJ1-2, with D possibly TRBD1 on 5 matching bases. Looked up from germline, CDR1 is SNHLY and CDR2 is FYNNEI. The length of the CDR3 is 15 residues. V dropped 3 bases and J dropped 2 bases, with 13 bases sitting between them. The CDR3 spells CASSERRGSNYGYTF. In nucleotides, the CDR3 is TGTGCCAGCAGTGAGAGGCGGGGGTCCAACTATGGCTACACCTTC.

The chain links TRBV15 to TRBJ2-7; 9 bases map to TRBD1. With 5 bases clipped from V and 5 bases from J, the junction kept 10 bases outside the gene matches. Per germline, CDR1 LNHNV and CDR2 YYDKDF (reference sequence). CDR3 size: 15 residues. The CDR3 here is CATSEPGQGEHEQYF. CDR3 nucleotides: TGTGCCACCAGCGAGCCGGGACAGGGTGAACACGAGCAGTACTTC.

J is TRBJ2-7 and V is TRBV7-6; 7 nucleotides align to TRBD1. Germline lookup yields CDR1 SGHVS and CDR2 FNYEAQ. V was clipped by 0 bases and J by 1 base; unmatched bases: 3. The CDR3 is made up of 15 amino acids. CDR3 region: CASSLASGQSYEQYF. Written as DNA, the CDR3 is TGTGCCAGCAGCTTAGCCTCGGGACAGTCCTACGAGCAGTACTTC.

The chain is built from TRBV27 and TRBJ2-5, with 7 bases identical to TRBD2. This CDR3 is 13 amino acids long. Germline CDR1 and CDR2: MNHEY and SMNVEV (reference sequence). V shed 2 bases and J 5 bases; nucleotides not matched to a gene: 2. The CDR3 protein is CASSLTSAETQYF. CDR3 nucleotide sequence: TGTGCCAGCAGTTTAACTAGCGCGGAGACCCAGTACTTC.

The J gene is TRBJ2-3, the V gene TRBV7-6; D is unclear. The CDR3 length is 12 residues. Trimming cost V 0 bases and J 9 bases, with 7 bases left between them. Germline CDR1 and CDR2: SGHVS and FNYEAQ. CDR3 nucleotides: TGTGCCAGCAGCTTAGCCCTTCCGACGCAGTATTTT. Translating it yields CASSLALPTQYF.

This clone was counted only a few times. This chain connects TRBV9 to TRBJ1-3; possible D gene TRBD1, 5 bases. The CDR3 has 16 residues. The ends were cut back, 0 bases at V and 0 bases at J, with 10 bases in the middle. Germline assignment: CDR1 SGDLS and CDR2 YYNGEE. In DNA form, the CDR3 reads TGTGCCAGCAGCGTAGACCAGGGCGTCTCTGGAAACACCATATATTTT. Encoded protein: CASSVDQGVSGNTIYF.

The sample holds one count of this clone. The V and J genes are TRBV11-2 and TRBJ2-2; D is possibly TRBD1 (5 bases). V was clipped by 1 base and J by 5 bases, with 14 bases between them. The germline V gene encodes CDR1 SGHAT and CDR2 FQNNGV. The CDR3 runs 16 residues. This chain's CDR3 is CASSLAAQGITGELFF. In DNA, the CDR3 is TGTGCCAGCAGCTTAGCGGCGCAGGGCATAACCGGGGAGCTGTTTTTT.

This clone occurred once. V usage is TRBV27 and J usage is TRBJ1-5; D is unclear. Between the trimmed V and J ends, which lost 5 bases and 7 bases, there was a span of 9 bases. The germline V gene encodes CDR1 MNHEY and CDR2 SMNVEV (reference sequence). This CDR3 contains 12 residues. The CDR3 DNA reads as TGTGCCAGCAGTCCCCTGGGCCAGCCCCAGCATTTT. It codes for CASSPLGQPQHF.

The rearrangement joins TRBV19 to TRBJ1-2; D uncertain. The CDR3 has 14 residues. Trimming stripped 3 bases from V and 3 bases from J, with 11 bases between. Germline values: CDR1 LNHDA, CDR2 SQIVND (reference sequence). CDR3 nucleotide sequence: TGTGCCAGTAGTATCCCCGGGAGAGACTATGGCTACACCTTC. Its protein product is CASSIPGRDYGYTF.

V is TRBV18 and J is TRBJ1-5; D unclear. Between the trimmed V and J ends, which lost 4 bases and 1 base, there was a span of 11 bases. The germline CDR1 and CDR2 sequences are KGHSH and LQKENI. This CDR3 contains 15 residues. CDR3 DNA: TGTGCCAGCTCACAGTCGGGTAACAGCAATCAGCCCCAGCATTTT. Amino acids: CASSQSGNSNQPQHF.

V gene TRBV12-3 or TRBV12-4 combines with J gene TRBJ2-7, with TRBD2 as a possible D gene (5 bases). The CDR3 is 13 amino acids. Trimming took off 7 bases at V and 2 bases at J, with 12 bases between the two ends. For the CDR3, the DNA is TGTGCCAGCACCACAGCGGCAACCTACGAGCAGTACTTC. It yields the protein CASTTAATYEQYF.

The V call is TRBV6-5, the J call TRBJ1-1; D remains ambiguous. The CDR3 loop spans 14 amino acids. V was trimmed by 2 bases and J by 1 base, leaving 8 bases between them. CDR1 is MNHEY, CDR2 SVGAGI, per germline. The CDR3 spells CASSYLASNTEAFF. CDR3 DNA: TGTGCCAGCAGTTACCTGGCATCGAACACTGAAGCTTTCTTT.

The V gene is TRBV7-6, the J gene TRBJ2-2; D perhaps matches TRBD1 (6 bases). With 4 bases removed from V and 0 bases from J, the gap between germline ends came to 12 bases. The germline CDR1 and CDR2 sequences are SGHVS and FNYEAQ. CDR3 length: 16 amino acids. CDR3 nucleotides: TGTGCCAGCAGCTATAAGACAGGTTCGAACACCGGGGAGCTGTTTTTT. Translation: CASSYKTGSNTGELFF.

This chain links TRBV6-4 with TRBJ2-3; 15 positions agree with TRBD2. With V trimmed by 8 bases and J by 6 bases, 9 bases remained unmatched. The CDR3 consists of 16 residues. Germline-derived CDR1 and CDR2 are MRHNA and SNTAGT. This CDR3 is CASAAGTSGGQDTQYF. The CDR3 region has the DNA TGTGCCAGCGCAGCCGGGACTAGCGGGGGGCAGGATACGCAGTATTTT.

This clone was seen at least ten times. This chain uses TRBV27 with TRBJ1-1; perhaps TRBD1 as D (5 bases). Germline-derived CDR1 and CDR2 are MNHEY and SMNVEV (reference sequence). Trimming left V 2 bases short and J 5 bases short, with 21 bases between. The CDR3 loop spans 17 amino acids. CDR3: CASSLTIGSKGVTEAFF. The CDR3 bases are TGTGCCAGCAGTTTAACTATTGGGTCCAAAGGGGTTACTGAAGCTTTCTTT.